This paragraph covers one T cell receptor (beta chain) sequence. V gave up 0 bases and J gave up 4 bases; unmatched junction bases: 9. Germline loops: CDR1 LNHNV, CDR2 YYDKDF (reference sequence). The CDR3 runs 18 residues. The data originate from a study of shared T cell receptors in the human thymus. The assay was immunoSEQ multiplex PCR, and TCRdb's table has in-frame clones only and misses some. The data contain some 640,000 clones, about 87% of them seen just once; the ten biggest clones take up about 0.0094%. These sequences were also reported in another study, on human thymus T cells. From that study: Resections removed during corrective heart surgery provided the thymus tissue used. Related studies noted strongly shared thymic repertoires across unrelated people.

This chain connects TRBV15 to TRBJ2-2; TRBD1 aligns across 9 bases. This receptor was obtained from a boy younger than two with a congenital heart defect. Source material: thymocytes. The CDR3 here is CATSRDREQGAGTGELFF. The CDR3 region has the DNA TGTGCCACCAGCAGAGATCGAGAACAGGGGGCAGGCACCGGGGAGCTGTTTTTT.